This T cell receptor beta chain comes out of a study of early T cells in non-severe SARS-CoV-2 infection. Germline V gene sequence: CDR1 SGHNT, CDR2 YYREEE (reference sequence). This CDR3 comprises 16 residues. Trimming left V 4 bases short and J 0 bases short, with 14 bases between. The TCR library protocol attached unique molecular identifiers to the individual cDNA molecules. TCRdb itself ran the 5' RACE reads through MiXCR, one entry per CDR3 protein. The sample comprises about 30,000 distinct CDR3 sequences, roughly 6% of which are singletons, and around 24% rests with the top ten. This clonotype was counted at least ten times.

V and J are TRBV5-4 and TRBJ2-1, with a possible D match to TRBD1 (8 bases). The TCR sequence derives from an adult who was a healthcare worker with PCR-confirmed SARS-CoV-2 infection or an uninfected control (not recorded which). Input material: whole blood. CDR3 DNA sequence: TGTGCCAGCAGCATACAGGGGGGGAGCTCCTACAATGAGCAGTTCTTC. Translating it yields CASSIQGGSSYNEQFF.